The 18 T cell receptor beta chains given below trace back to one sample, sequenced in a study of chemoradiotherapy in HPV16-positive cancers. This table comes from immunoSEQ multiplex PCR, and its TCRdb copy is limited to in-frame clones, with some not included. The table has 20,000 to 25,000 clones, 87% seen once. The source material was blood, sampled from a patient who underwent chemoradiotherapy. These receptors were obtained from a human donor with HPV-associated anogenital cancer.

The chain combines TRBV19 with TRBJ1-4; TRBD1 matches 7 bases. V was pared by 2 bases and J by 4 bases, with 10 bases of the junction left unmatched. Germline loops: CDR1 LNHDA, CDR2 SQIVND (reference sequence). The CDR3 loop spans 17 amino acids. The CDR3 sequence is CASSIRMEGADNEKLFF. CDR3 sequence (DNA): TGTGCCAGTAGTATAAGGATGGAGGGGGCTGATAATGAAAAACTGTTTTTT.

The chain uses TRBV14 and TRBJ1-2, with D possibly matching TRBD1 (5 bases). This CDR3 is built from 13 residues. V lost 0 bases to trimming and J lost 9 bases, with 11 bases between them. Per the germline V gene, CDR1 is SGHDN and CDR2 is FVKESK. CDR3 coding DNA: TGTGCCAGCAGCCAAGATCTGAGGGGAAGCTACACCTTC. It translates to CASSQDLRGSYTF.

This chain joins TRBV11-2 and TRBJ2-7; possible D gene TRBD2, 7 bases. V lost 0 bases and J 2 bases, leaving 8 bases between the germline ends. CDR3 length: 14 residues. Germline V CDR1 and CDR2: SGHAT, FQNNGV. CDR3 sequence: CASSLERGPYEQYF. The CDR3 DNA follows: TGTGCCAGCAGCTTAGAGCGGGGGCCCTACGAGCAGTACTTC.

J is TRBJ1-1 and V is TRBV9, with D unclear. CDR3 length: 13 amino acids. Trimming took 1 base from V and 4 from J, leaving 8 bases between them. Germline-derived CDR1 and CDR2 are SGDLS and YYNGEE. CDR3 region: CASSVSPSTEAFF. The CDR3 coding sequence is TGTGCCAGCAGCGTATCCCCGAGCACTGAAGCTTTCTTT. Variable domain in full (rest from reference TRBV9 and TRBJ1-1): DSGVTQTPKHLITATGQRVTLRCSPRSGDLSVYWYQQSLDQGLQFLIQYYNGEERAKGNILERFSAQQFPDLHSELNLSSLELGDSALYFCASSVSPSTEAFFGQGTRLTVV.

The chain combines TRBV5-6 with TRBJ1-4, with D tentatively TRBD1 (6 bases). The CDR3 is 15 amino acids. V was cut by 0 bases and J by 0 bases, with 6 bases left in between. From germline, CDR1 is SGHDT and CDR2 YYEEEE. In nucleotides, the CDR3 is TGTGCCAGCAGCTTGGAGGGGGCAACTAATGAAAAACTGTTTTTT. Protein sequence: CASSLEGATNEKLFF.

The chain couples TRBV7-9 to TRBJ2-1; D gene uncertain. Germline lookup yields CDR1 SEHNR and CDR2 FQNEAQ (reference sequence). V was shortened by 1 base and J by 8 bases, with 9 bases between the two germline ends. The CDR3 is made up of 13 amino acids. The CDR3 sequence: CASSLGSHHEQFF. The CDR3 DNA is TGTGCCAGCAGCTTAGGCAGCCACCATGAGCAGTTCTTC. Based on the CDR3 plus reference TRBV7-9 and TRBJ2-1, the full variable domain is DTGVSQNPRHKITKRGQNVTFRCDPISEHNRLYWYRQTLGQGPEFLTYFQNEAQLEKSRLLSDRFSAERPKGSFSTLEIQRTEQGDSAMYLCASSLGSHHEQFFGPGTRLTVL.

This chain connects TRBV7-9 to TRBJ1-1, with TRBD1 identical over 9 bases. The CDR3 length is 14 residues. CDR1 and CDR2 (germline): SEHNR, FQNEAQ (reference sequence). Trimming took 7 bases from V and 10 from J; bases not matched to a gene: 13. This CDR3 reads CASNPGQGTGGAFF. The CDR3 DNA sequence: TGTGCCAGCAACCCTGGACAGGGGACGGGAGGAGCTTTCTTT.

The chain carries TRBV18 and TRBJ2-7, with D possibly being TRBD1 or TRBD2 (5 bases each). Germline V gene sequence: CDR1 KGHSH, CDR2 LQKENI. Trimming cost V 0 bases and J 3 bases, with 12 bases left between them. The CDR3 extends over 15 amino acids. The CDR3 here is CASSPPTRGSYEQYF. The CDR3 DNA sequence: TGTGCCAGCTCACCACCCACCCGGGGCAGCTACGAGCAGTACTTC.

The V and J genes are TRBV5-6 and TRBJ2-1; 12 nucleotides line up with TRBD2. The CDR3 length is 15 residues. Germline loops: CDR1 SGHDT, CDR2 YYEEEE. V gave up 5 bases and J gave up 4 bases; unmatched junction bases: 4. The CDR3, as DNA: TGTGCCAGCAGGCAGACTAGCGGGAGTTACAATGAGCAGTTCTTC. Translation: CASRQTSGSYNEQFF.

This clone has more than one count but fewer than ten. V usage is TRBV2 and J usage is TRBJ1-3; D is ambiguous. The CDR3 has 11 amino acids. Looked up from germline, CDR1 is SNHLY and CDR2 is FYNNEI. Trimming cost V 4 bases and J 2 bases, with 0 bases left between them. As DNA, the CDR3 is TGTGCCAGCAGTGCTGGAAACACCATATATTTT. Translated, it gives CASSAGNTIYF.

The chain recombines TRBV11-2 with TRBJ2-2; 11 bases are shared with TRBD1. Germline loops: CDR1 SGHAT, CDR2 FQNNGV. Trimming removed 1 base from V and 6 bases from J; junction bases left unmatched: 1. The CDR3 has 15 residues. CDR3 region: CASSLVDRGPGELFF. The CDR3, as DNA: TGTGCCAGCAGCTTAGTGGACAGGGGGCCCGGGGAGCTGTTTTTT.

The CDR3: CASSFPTVSYEQYF. The CDR3, as DNA: TGTGCCAGCAGCTTTCCCACGGTATCCTACGAGCAGTACTTC. The J gene is TRBJ2-7, the V gene TRBV11-2, with no clear D. The CDR3 consists of 14 residues. CDR1 SGHAT and CDR2 FQNNGV come from the germline V gene. V dropped 3 bases and J dropped 1 base, with 10 bases sitting between them.

This sequence joins TRBV9 and TRBJ2-2; TRBD1 is a possible D gene (6 bases). The germline V and J ends were trimmed by 3 bases and 6 bases, with 18 bases remaining between them. CDR1 is SGDLS and CDR2 is YYNGEE in the germline V gene. The CDR3 extends over 16 amino acids. In DNA, the CDR3 is TGTGCCAGCAGCGGGAACAGGGCCCCGAGCCCCGGGGAGCTGTTTTTT. Protein: CASSGNRAPSPGELFF.

The J gene is TRBJ2-1, the V gene TRBV14; D remains unclear. This CDR3 has 12 residues. Trimming removed 1 base at V and 10 bases at J, with 8 bases between. CDR1 SGHDN and CDR2 FVKESK come from the germline V gene. CDR3 protein: CASSQARIEQFF. CDR3 DNA: TGTGCCAGCAGCCAAGCCCGGATCGAGCAGTTCTTC.

The chain combines TRBV19 with TRBJ1-5; no clear D. The V gene's germline CDR1 is LNHDA and CDR2 SQIVND (reference sequence). The CDR3 is 13 residues long. V lost 3 bases and J lost 6, with 9 bases in between. The DNA for the CDR3 is TGTGCCAGTAGTATGGGTTTGGGTCAGCCCCAGCATTTT. Translated, it gives CASSMGLGQPQHF.

The gene calls are TRBV5-1 and TRBJ1-2; 9 bases map to TRBD1. V shed 4 bases, J shed 8 bases, and the junction held 6 bases outside the gene matches. The germline V gene has CDR1 SGHRS and CDR2 YFSETQ. The CDR3 has 13 residues. The DNA of the CDR3 is TGCGCCAGCAGCGAGACAGGGGGTAGAGGCTACACCTTC. Its protein is CASSETGGRGYTF.

This chain uses TRBV5-1 with TRBJ2-7, with TRBD1 as a possible D gene (6 bases). In germline, CDR1 is SGHRS, CDR2 YFSETQ. Deletions cut 0 bases from V and 6 bases from J, with 13 bases between. This CDR3 has 14 amino acids. CDR3 loop: CASSLALDSSEQYF. CDR3 bases: TGCGCCAGCAGCTTGGCCCTGGACAGTAGCGAGCAGTACTTC.

The rearrangement links TRBV27 to TRBJ2-2; D remains unclear. The germline CDR1 and CDR2 sequences are MNHEY and SMNVEV (reference sequence). Between the trimmed V and J ends, which lost 7 bases and 0 bases, there was a span of 3 bases. CDR3 length equals 12 residues. The CDR3 DNA reads TGTGCCAGCACCACGAACACCGGGGAGCTGTTTTTT. It specifies CASTTNTGELFF.